Reported below is one T cell receptor beta chain. The sample comes from a study of graft-versus-host responses after intestinal transplantation. The CDR3 is 14 residues long. CDR1 and CDR2 (germline): SSHAT, FNYEAQ (reference sequence). With V trimmed by 5 bases and J by 1 base, 2 bases remained unmatched. Clones were read by immunoSEQ multiplex PCR, and TCRdb kept only the in-frame ones, dropping some. The table includes about 10,000 clones, about 95% detected once. The source was bone marrow, collected approximately 530 days after intestinal transplantation. The sequence was collected from a human patient who received an intestinal transplant, so some T cells may come from the graft donor. V usage is TRBV7-7 and J usage is TRBJ2-7; 10 positions agree with TRBD2. As DNA, the CDR3 is TGTGCCAGCAGCCCGGGACTAGCGTCCTACGAGCAGTACTTC. This codes for CASSPGLASYEQYF.